Below, 5 T cell receptor beta chains from the same sample are listed, as sequenced in a study of breast tumors, draining lymph nodes, adjacent tissues. TCRdb re-derived calls from the multiplex PCR reads in MiXCR, one entry per CDR3 protein. The sample holds about 12,000 distinct CDR3 sequences, approximately 50% seen once. The sample comprised breast tumor tissue. The receptor source for this set is a female donor with breast cancer. Some clones in this sample may be carry-over from other donors' samples.

This clonotype was seen only a few times. V is TRBV7-3 and J is TRBJ2-7; TRBD1 agrees at 9 bases. The V segment lost 5 bases and the J segment 5 bases; nucleotides outside the gene matches: 4. The CDR3 has 13 residues. The germline V gene has CDR1 SGHTA and CDR2 FQGTGA. CDR3 bases: TGTGCCAGCAGCGTCGGACAGGGGAACGAGCAGTACTTC. Its protein product is CASSVGQGNEQYF.

The chain combines TRBV19 with TRBJ2-3; TRBD2 matches at 11 bases. The V and J ends lost 5 bases and 6 bases, in that order; junction bases with no gene match: 16. The CDR3 is 18 amino acids. CDR1 and CDR2 (germline): LNHDA, SQIVND (reference sequence). The CDR3 DNA reads as TGTGCCAGTAGTCCCGGAAAGTTAGCGGGAGGGCCTACGGATACGCAGTATTTT. Translated, it gives CASSPGKLAGGPTDTQYF.

The rearrangement joins TRBV5-1 to TRBJ1-4; 9 positions match TRBD1. The CDR3 covers 15 residues. Germline assignment: CDR1 SGHRS and CDR2 YFSETQ. The V segment lost 4 bases and the J segment 2 bases; nucleotides outside the gene matches: 3. The CDR3 DNA sequence: TGCGCCAGCAGCCCGACAGGGGGGACTAATGAAAAACTGTTTTTT. This gives the protein CASSPTGGTNEKLFF.

This clonotype has only a few counts. The chain combines TRBV10-2 with TRBJ1-4; D may be TRBD1 (6 bases). The CDR3 consists of 13 residues. V dropped 3 bases and J dropped 6 bases, with 8 bases sitting between them. Germline V CDR1 and CDR2: WSHSY, SAAADI. In nucleotides, the CDR3 is TGCGCCAGCAGTGATTCAGGGGATGAAAAACTGTTTTTT. It encodes CASSDSGDEKLFF.

This chain uses TRBV6-2 or TRBV6-3 with TRBJ2-7; the D gene is possibly TRBD1 (6 bases). Trimming cost V 8 bases and J 4 bases, with 18 bases left between them. CDR1 is MNHEY, CDR2 SVGEGT, per germline. CDR3 size: 14 residues. The CDR3 reads CASAPSGVWYEQYF. The CDR3 region has the DNA TGTGCCAGCGCCCCGTCAGGGGTATGGTACGAGCAGTACTTC.